The 21 T cell receptor beta chains reported below all come from one sample, sequenced in a study of cytomegalovirus exposure and HLA in healthy donors. Amplification used 60 Vbeta primers and 13 Jbeta primers. Profiling relied on immunoSEQ multiplex PCR, and the TCRdb table lists in-frame clones only, not all of them. The sample includes 150,000 to 200,000 clones, 65% to 90% of them seen just once. The sequencing sample was made of PBMCs. Source of these receptors: a human donor in good health.

This clone has a single count. V and J are TRBV5-1 and TRBJ2-5, with TRBD2 identical over 7 bases. Germline V gives CDR1 SGHRS, CDR2 YFSETQ. V lost 3 bases and J lost 1; bases outside the gene matches: 6. The length of the CDR3 is 15 residues. CDR3 DNA: TGCGCCAGCAGCTACTTTGGGACTACCCAAGAGACCCAGTACTTC. This gives the protein CASSYFGTTQETQYF.

The chain couples TRBV5-1 to TRBJ2-3; D remains ambiguous. Deletions cut 0 bases from V and 6 bases from J, with 5 bases between. Looked up from germline, CDR1 is SGHRS and CDR2 is YFSETQ. This CDR3 is 12 amino acids long. The CDR3 region has the DNA TGCGCCAGCAGCTTGGACCAGGATACGCAGTATTTT. Its protein product is CASSLDQDTQYF.

V gene TRBV10-1 combines with J gene TRBJ1-5; D gene unclear. The CDR3 length is 16 residues. V lost 8 bases and J lost 1, with 18 bases in between. Germline CDR1 reads WNHNN; CDR2 reads SYGVQD (reference sequence). The CDR3 loop is CASQPELHESNQPQHF. Here the CDR3 DNA reads TGCGCCAGCCAACCCGAATTACACGAAAGCAATCAGCCCCAGCATTTT.

This sequence joins TRBV19 and TRBJ1-6; the match to TRBD1 covers 8 bases. J gave up 9 bases and V 4 bases, and 5 bases lay outside the gene matches. CDR1 is LNHDA, CDR2 SQIVND, per germline (reference sequence). The CDR3 contains 14 residues. DNA of the CDR3: TGTGCCAGTAGTACCGACAGGGGTACTTCACCCCTCCACTTT. This translates into CASSTDRGTSPLHF.

This chain uses TRBV5-6 with TRBJ2-7; a weak D match, TRBD1 (7 bases). V lost 1 base and J lost 6, with 17 bases in between. The CDR3 extends over 15 amino acids. Germline assignment: CDR1 SGHDT and CDR2 YYEEEE. This CDR3 reads CASSLINRGLGEQYF. In DNA, the CDR3 is TGTGCCAGCAGCTTGATTAACAGGGGACTTGGCGAGCAGTACTTC.

This clone is a singleton in its sample. The chain uses TRBV19 and TRBJ1-4; 9 bases map to TRBD1. Per the germline V gene, CDR1 is LNHDA and CDR2 is SQIVND (reference sequence). There are 15 residues in the CDR3. The V and J ends lost 3 bases and 7 bases, in that order; junction bases with no gene match: 6. CDR3 nucleotide sequence: TGTGCCAGTAGTATGGTCGGACAGGGGAGTGAAAAACTGTTTTTT. Its translation is CASSMVGQGSEKLFF.

The chain joins TRBV27 to TRBJ1-1, with D perhaps TRBD1 (5 bases). V lost 8 bases, J lost 4 bases, and 20 bases lay in between. Germline V gives CDR1 MNHEY, CDR2 SMNVEV (reference sequence). CDR3 length: 15 amino acids. The CDR3 protein is CASWAGDAGSTEAFF. DNA for the CDR3: TGTGCCAGCTGGGCCGGGGACGCGGGAAGCACTGAAGCTTTCTTT.

CDR3 amino acids: CASSLEQGMRALHF. CDR3 in DNA: TGTGCCAGCAGTTTAGAGCAGGGGATGCGGGCCCTCCACTTT. The V and J genes are TRBV27 and TRBJ1-6; the D gene is possibly TRBD1 (6 bases). V was clipped by 2 bases and J by 14 bases, with 16 bases between them. CDR1 is MNHEY, CDR2 SMNVEV, per germline (reference sequence). This CDR3 is 14 amino acids long.

This clone came up a few times. The rearrangement joins TRBV7-2 to TRBJ2-1, with 7 bases that match TRBD1. The CDR3 has 15 amino acids. Germline assignment: CDR1 SGHTA and CDR2 FQGNSA. The V and J ends lost 4 bases and 4 bases, in that order; junction bases with no gene match: 7. CDR3 residues: CASSSSGTVYNEQFF. The CDR3 bases are TGTGCCAGCAGCTCCTCCGGGACAGTTTACAATGAGCAGTTCTTC.

This sequence joins TRBV4-1 and TRBJ1-2; D possibly corresponds to TRBD1 (5 bases). Germline V gives CDR1 MGHRA, CDR2 YSYEKL. Trimming removed 2 bases at V and 5 bases at J, with 9 bases between. This CDR3 region has 13 residues. CDR3 in DNA: TGCGCCAGCAGCCAAACGACAGAGTATGGCTACACCTTC. Its translation is CASSQTTEYGYTF.

This clone was counted a few times. The chain recombines TRBV11-2 with TRBJ2-7, with 9 bases lining up with TRBD1. This CDR3 has 17 amino acids. Trimming took 3 bases from V and 3 from J; bases not matched to a gene: 12. Germline assignment: CDR1 SGHAT and CDR2 FQNNGV. The CDR3 region is CASSFHIGDRDRYEQYF. The CDR3 bases are TGTGCCAGCAGCTTTCATATCGGGGACAGGGATCGCTACGAGCAGTACTTC.

The rearrangement links TRBV11-3 to TRBJ2-7, with D maybe TRBD1 (7 bases). The CDR3 sequence is 18 residues long. Germline V gene lookup returns CDR1 SGHNT and CDR2 YENEEA. The germline V and J ends were trimmed by 5 bases and 2 bases, with 25 bases remaining between them. In nucleotides, the CDR3 is TGTGCCAGCAGCGGGGGGTCGACAGGGACACATATAACCTACGAGCAGTACTTC. Translated: CASSGGSTGTHITYEQYF.

J is TRBJ1-2 and V is TRBV6-5; TRBD1 is a possible D gene (5 bases). The CDR3 spans 16 residues. Germline CDR1 reads MNHEY; CDR2 reads SVGAGI. V shed 0 bases and J shed 4 bases, with 15 bases lying between them. The CDR3 nucleotides read TGTGCCAGCAGTTACTCAGACAGCCTTCGGGCCTATGGCTACACCTTC. Protein product: CASSYSDSLRAYGYTF.

The CDR3 region has the DNA TGTGCCAGCAGTGAAGGGGCAGGCCAAGAGACCCAGTACTTC. Its translation is CASSEGAGQETQYF. The V call is TRBV6-1, the J call TRBJ2-5; D unresolved. The germline gives CDR1 MNHNS, CDR2 SASEGT. The CDR3 covers 14 residues. Trimming took 1 base from V and 1 from J, leaving 7 bases between them.

There are a few counts of this clone. J is TRBJ1-4 and V is TRBV19; D is uncertain. This CDR3 contains 12 residues. From germline, CDR1 is LNHDA and CDR2 SQIVND (reference sequence). In DNA, the CDR3 is TGTGCGTCCGCGCCAACTAATGAAAAACTGTTTTTT. This sequence encodes CASAPTNEKLFF.

The CDR3 DNA reads TGTGCCAGCAGTGAATACAGGGCTAATGAAAAACTGTTTTTT. Translated: CASSEYRANEKLFF. The V gene is TRBV25-1, the J gene TRBJ1-4; TRBD1 might be the D (5 bases). This CDR3 region has 14 residues. The germline V and J ends were trimmed by 0 bases and 3 bases, with 5 bases remaining between them. The germline V gene has CDR1 MGHDK and CDR2 SYGVNS. Combining the CDR3 with reference TRBV25-1 and TRBJ1-4 gives the whole variable domain EADIYQTPRYLVIGTGKKITLECSQTMGHDKMYWYQQDPGMELHLIHYSYGVNSTEKGDLSSESTVSRIRTEHFPLTLESARPSHTSQYLCASSEYRANEKLFFGSGTQLSVL.

The CDR3: CASSQSTTYEQYF. CDR3 DNA: TGCGCCAGCAGCCAATCGACAACATACGAGCAGTACTTC. V and J are TRBV4-3 and TRBJ2-7; D is uncertain. Trimming pared 2 bases from V and 4 bases from J, leaving 9 bases between. This CDR3 has 13 residues. In germline, CDR1 is LGHNA, CDR2 YSLEER.

The DNA for the CDR3 is TGCAGCGCCCTGGGGGGATACACTGAAGCTTTCTTT. Amino acid sequence: CSALGGYTEAFF. This sequence joins TRBV29-1 and TRBJ1-1; TRBD1 might be the D (5 bases). The CDR3 spans 12 residues. The V gene's germline CDR1 is SQVTM and CDR2 ANQGSEA. The V gene lost 7 bases and the J gene lost 3 bases, with 12 bases spanning the gap.

CDR3 nucleotide sequence: TGTGCCAGCAGCCCAGGGACTAGGGGGAGCACAGATACGCAGTATTTT. Amino acids: CASSPGTRGSTDTQYF. This chain joins TRBV13 and TRBJ2-3, with 8 bases matching TRBD2. The CDR3 has 16 residues. Germline CDR1 and CDR2: PRHDT and FYEKMQ (reference sequence). V was pared by 5 bases and J by 0 bases, with 7 bases of the junction left unmatched.

The chain carries TRBV12-5 and TRBJ2-7; a possible D gene is TRBD1 (6 bases). This CDR3 is 15 amino acids long. V was cut by 5 bases and J by 4 bases, with 18 bases left in between. From germline, CDR1 is LGHNT and CDR2 FRNRAP. The CDR3 nucleotides read TGTGCTAGTGGTAGCCAGGGGTGGGGCGGGTACGAGCAGTACTTC. Encoded protein: CASGSQGWGGYEQYF.

The DNA of the CDR3 is TGCGCCAGCAGCCGTCAGGGACTAGTGACTCCAGATACGCAGTATTTT. This gives the protein CASSRQGLVTPDTQYF. The gene calls are TRBV5-1 and TRBJ2-3; 8 bases agree with TRBD2. Germline V gives CDR1 SGHRS, CDR2 YFSETQ. V lost 4 bases and J lost 4; bases outside the gene matches: 11. CDR3 size: 16 residues.